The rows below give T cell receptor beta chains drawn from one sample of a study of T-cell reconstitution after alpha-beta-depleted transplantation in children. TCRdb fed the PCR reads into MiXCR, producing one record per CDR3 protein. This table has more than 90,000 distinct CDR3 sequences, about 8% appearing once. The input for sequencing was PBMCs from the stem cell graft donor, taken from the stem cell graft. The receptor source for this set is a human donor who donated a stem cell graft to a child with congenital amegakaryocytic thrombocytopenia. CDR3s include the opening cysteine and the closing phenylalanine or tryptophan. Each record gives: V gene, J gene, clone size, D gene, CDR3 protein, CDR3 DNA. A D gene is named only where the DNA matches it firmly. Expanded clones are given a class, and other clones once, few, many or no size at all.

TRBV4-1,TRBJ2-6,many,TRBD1,CASSQDPGQINVLTF,TGCGCCAGCAGCCAAGACCCGGGACAGATCAACGTCCTGACTTTC
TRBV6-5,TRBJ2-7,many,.,CASSSLGRVVHEQYF,TGTGCCAGCAGTTCCCTCGGCAGGGTAGTTCACGAGCAGTACTTC
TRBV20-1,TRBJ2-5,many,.,CSASSRRETQYF,TGCAGTGCTAGTTCAAGACGGGAGACCCAGTACTTC
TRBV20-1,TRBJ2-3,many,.,CSARVPEGGPYTDTQYF,TGCAGTGCTAGAGTCCCAGAGGGGGGGCCCTACACAGATACGCAGTATTTT
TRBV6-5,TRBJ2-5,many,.,CASSYNQETQYF,TGTGCCAGCAGTTACAACCAAGAGACCCAGTACTTC
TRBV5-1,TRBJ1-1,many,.,CASSSTGRNTEAFF,TGCGCCAGCAGCTCAACGGGGCGGAACACTGAAGCTTTCTTT
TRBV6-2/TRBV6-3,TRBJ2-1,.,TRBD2,CASRRGTSNHNEQFF,TGTGCCAGCCGTCGCGGGACTAGCAACCACAATGAGCAGTTCTTC
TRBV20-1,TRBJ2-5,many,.,CSARNFRELKETQYF,TGCAGTGCTCGGAACTTCCGGGAGCTGAAAGAGACCCAGTACTTC
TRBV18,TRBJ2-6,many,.,CASSPQGLGSGANVLTF,TGTGCCAGCTCACCACAGGGATTAGGCTCTGGGGCCAACGTCCTGACTTTC
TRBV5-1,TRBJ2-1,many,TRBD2,CASSIGLAVDEQFF,TGCGCCAGCAGCATTGGACTAGCTGTCGATGAGCAGTTCTTC
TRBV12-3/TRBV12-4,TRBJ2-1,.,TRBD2,CASSIGQWTSGFRSYNEQFF,TGTGCCAGCAGTATAGGACAGTGGACTAGCGGGTTCCGCTCCTACAATGAGCAGTTCTTC
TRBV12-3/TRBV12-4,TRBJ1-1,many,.,CASTLPQGRTEAFF,TGTGCCAGCACCTTGCCCCAGGGCCGAACTGAAGCTTTCTTT
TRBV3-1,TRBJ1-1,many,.,CASSQGRVTNTEAFF,TGTGCCAGCAGCCAAGGGAGGGTTACGAACACTGAAGCTTTCTTT
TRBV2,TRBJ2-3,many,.,CASSESRVADTQYF,TGTGCCAGCAGTGAGTCAAGGGTGGCAGATACGCAGTATTTT
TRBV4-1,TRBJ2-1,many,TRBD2,CASSQGTSGISYNEQFF,TGCGCCAGCAGCCAAGGGACTAGCGGGATCTCATACAATGAGCAGTTCTTC
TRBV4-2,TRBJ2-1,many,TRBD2,CASSRTSGKYNEQFF,TGTGCCAGCAGCCGGACTAGCGGAAAATACAATGAGCAGTTCTTC
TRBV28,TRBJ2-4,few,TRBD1,CASYGQGRNIQYF,TGTGCCAGCTATGGACAGGGGAGGAACATTCAGTACTTC
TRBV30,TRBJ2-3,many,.,CAWSVSADTQYF,TGTGCCTGGAGTGTATCGGCAGATACGCAGTATTTT
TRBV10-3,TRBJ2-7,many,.,CAISESHREQYF,TGTGCCATCAGTGAGTCTCATAGGGAGCAGTACTTC
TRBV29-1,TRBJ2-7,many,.,CSVEFRYEQYF,TGCAGCGTTGAATTCCGCTACGAGCAGTACTTC
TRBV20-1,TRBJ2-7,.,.,CSRRRQGGVSEQYF,TGCAGTCGGCGGAGACAGGGAGGGGTGAGCGAGCAGTACTTC
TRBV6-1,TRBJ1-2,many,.,CASSQTSGGYGYTF,TGTGCCAGCAGTCAGACCTCGGGGGGCTATGGCTACACCTTC
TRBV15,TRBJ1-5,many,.,CATSRGIRDSNQPQHF,TGTGCCACCAGCAGAGGAATAAGGGATAGCAATCAGCCCCAGCATTTT
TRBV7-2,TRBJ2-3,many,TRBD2,CASSYGLAGVRTDTQYF,TGTGCCAGCAGCTACGGACTAGCGGGAGTTCGCACAGATACGCAGTATTTT
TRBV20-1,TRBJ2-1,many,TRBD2,CSASGRPDEQFF,TGCAGTGCGAGCGGGAGGCCCGATGAGCAGTTCTTC
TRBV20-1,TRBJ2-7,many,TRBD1,CSALRDSPYEQYF,TGCAGTGCTCTCCGGGACAGCCCCTACGAGCAGTACTTC
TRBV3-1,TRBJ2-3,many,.,CASSPGGERTQYF,TGTGCCAGCAGCCCCGGGGGAGAGAGGACGCAGTATTTT
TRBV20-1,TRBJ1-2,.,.,CSATLRDGAYGYTF,TGCAGTGCTACTCTCCGGGACGGTGCCTATGGCTACACCTTC
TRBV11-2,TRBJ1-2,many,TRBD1,CASSHRGRGVYGYTF,TGTGCCAGCAGCCACAGGGGGCGAGGGGTCTATGGCTACACCTTC
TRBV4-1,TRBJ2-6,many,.,CASSQDLRHLSGANVLTF,TGCGCCAGCAGCCAAGACCTACGACACCTCTCTGGGGCCAACGTCCTGACTTTC
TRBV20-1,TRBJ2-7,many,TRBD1,CSAGRDSPYEQYF,TGCAGTGCTGGCCGGGACAGCCCCTACGAGCAGTACTTC
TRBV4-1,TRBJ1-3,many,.,CASSQTSVGGNTIYF,TGCGCCAGCAGCCAAACCTCCGTAGGAGGAAACACCATATATTTT
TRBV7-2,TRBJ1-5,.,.,CASSLAGGSNNQPQHF,TGTGCCAGCAGCTTAGCCGGGGGAAGTAACAATCAGCCCCAGCATTTT
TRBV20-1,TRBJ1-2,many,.,CSASMDTNYGYTF,TGCAGTGCTAGTATGGACACTAACTATGGCTACACCTTC
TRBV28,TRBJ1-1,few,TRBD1,CASSSDRETNTEAFF,TGTGCCAGCAGTTCCGACAGGGAGACGAACACTGAAGCTTTCTTT
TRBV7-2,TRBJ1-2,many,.,CASSLALGAGGYTF,TGTGCCAGCAGCTTAGCGCTGGGGGCGGGAGGCTACACCTTC
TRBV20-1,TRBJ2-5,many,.,CSAATTRDPTQYF,TGCAGTGCTGCCACGACGCGGGACCCGACCCAGTACTTC
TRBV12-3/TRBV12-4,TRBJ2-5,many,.,CASSLRSLEETQYF,TGTGCCAGCAGTTTAAGGAGCCTAGAAGAGACCCAGTACTTC
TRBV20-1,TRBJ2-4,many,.,CSAREVVWEARNIQYF,TGCAGTGCTAGAGAAGTGGTATGGGAGGCGAGAAACATTCAGTACTTC
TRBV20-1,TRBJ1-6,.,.,CSARRDPSSYNSPLHF,TGCAGTGCTAGACGGGACCCGAGCTCCTATAATTCACCCCTCCACTTT
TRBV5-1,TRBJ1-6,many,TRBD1,CASSPSWDRANSPLHF,TGCGCCAGCAGCCCTTCTTGGGACAGGGCTAATTCACCCCTCCACTTT